These 13 T cell receptor beta chains came from one sample sequenced in a study of blood T cell repertoires in COVID-19. Assay: immunoSEQ multiplex PCR; the TCRdb copy retains only in-frame clones and omits some. This sample carries 90,000 to 140,000 clones, around 74% of them seen once, and the ten largest clones take 15% to 20%. The sample taken for sequencing was peripheral blood. These TCRs come from a woman between 65 and 79 years old with acute or convalescent COVID-19.

The chain employs TRBV4-3 and TRBJ2-1, with 8 bases aligning to TRBD2. Germline CDR1 and CDR2: LGHNA and YSLEER. CDR3 length: 15 amino acids. Unmatched junction bases numbered 5, after V lost 1 base and J lost 6 bases. The CDR3 loop reads CASSQGAGGPNEQFF. As DNA, the CDR3 is TGCGCCAGCAGCCAAGGCGCGGGGGGCCCCAATGAGCAGTTCTTC.

The chain is built from TRBV27 and TRBJ2-7; D call uncertain. The CDR3 has 13 residues. V dropped 3 bases and J dropped 2 bases, with 8 bases sitting between them. Germline assignment: CDR1 MNHEY and CDR2 SMNVEV (reference sequence). The CDR3 DNA reads as TGTGCCAGCAGTTTGGGCTGGACCTACGAGCAGTACTTC. It yields the protein CASSLGWTYEQYF.

This clone appeared once. This chain links TRBV7-9 with TRBJ2-1; possibly TRBD2 for D (6 bases). With 5 bases removed from V and 9 bases from J, the gap between germline ends came to 17 bases. The CDR3 spans 14 residues. Per germline, CDR1 SEHNR and CDR2 FQNEAQ (reference sequence). The CDR3 coding sequence is TGTGCCAGCAGCCCAGCGGGCAGGGCGGCTGAGCAGTTCTTC. Its translation is CASSPAGRAAEQFF.

This rearrangement joins TRBV5-4 to TRBJ1-1, with 7 bases that match TRBD1. The germline CDR1 and CDR2 sequences are SGHNT and YYREEE (reference sequence). The trim removed 0 bases at V and 0 bases at J, leaving 2 bases unmatched. The CDR3 sequence is 15 residues long. The CDR3 nucleotides are TGTGCCAGCAGCTTGGGGGGACAGATGAACACTGAAGCTTTCTTT. It yields the protein CASSLGGQMNTEAFF.

The chain employs TRBV4-1 and TRBJ2-1; no clear D gene. The CDR3 runs 18 residues. CDR1 and CDR2 from the germline V gene are MGHRA and YSYEKL. Trimming left V 5 bases short and J 1 base short, with 21 bases between. The CDR3 is CASSKQAASSLSYNEQFF. CDR3 nucleotides: TGCGCCAGCAGCAAACAAGCAGCGTCGAGCCTATCCTACAATGAGCAGTTCTTC.

This clone was recorded a few times. The rearrangement links TRBV7-9 to TRBJ1-6; D may be TRBD1 (6 bases). Trimming took off 5 bases at V and 7 bases at J, with 15 bases between the two ends. This CDR3 is built from 15 residues. Germline V gene data show CDR1 as SEHNR and CDR2 as FQNEAQ (reference sequence). CDR3 in DNA: TGTGCCAGCAGCCGAGGGGACACAATAAATTCACCCCTCCACTTT. The encoded protein is CASSRGDTINSPLHF.

The chain joins TRBV19 to TRBJ2-7; D may be TRBD1 (6 bases). The ends were cut back, 5 bases at V and 3 bases at J, with 17 bases in the middle. This CDR3 spans 15 amino acids. Germline-derived CDR1 and CDR2 are LNHDA and SQIVND (reference sequence). CDR3 coding DNA: TGTGCCAGTAGTCTAAACAGGGAAGGTCTCTACGAGCAGTACTTC. This codes for CASSLNREGLYEQYF.

The chain is built from TRBV5-1 and TRBJ1-2; D is unclear. The CDR3 runs 13 residues. V shed 4 bases and J shed 4 bases, with 11 bases lying between them. Germline values: CDR1 SGHRS, CDR2 YFSETQ. CDR3 in amino acids: CASSPQPIYGYTF. The CDR3, as DNA: TGCGCCAGCAGCCCCCAACCTATCTATGGCTACACCTTC.

The rearrangement joins TRBV5-1 to TRBJ2-2, with 11 positions matching TRBD2. The V gene's germline CDR1 is SGHRS and CDR2 YFSETQ. V trimming: 4 bases; J trimming: 3 bases; junction bases outside the gene matches: 14. The CDR3 runs to 19 residues. The CDR3 DNA is TGCGCCAGCAGCCTTTCCGGTCTAGCGGGGGGCCTCTACACCGGGGAGCTGTTTTTT. The encoded protein is CASSLSGLAGGLYTGELFF. Supplemented by reference TRBV5-1 and TRBJ2-2, the full variable domain reads KAGVTQTPRYLIKTRGQQVTLSCSPISGHRSVSWYQQTPGQGLQFLFEYFSETQRNKGNFPGRFSGRQFSNSRSEMNVSTLELGDSALYLCASSLSGLAGGLYTGELFFGEGSRLTVL.

The chain uses TRBV28 and TRBJ2-7; D is unclear. Germline V gene data show CDR1 as MDHEN and CDR2 as SYDVKM. This CDR3 contains 13 residues. V lost 3 bases to trimming and J lost 4 bases, with 10 bases between them. CDR3 DNA: TGTGCCAGCAGTTTCCACCTAGAATACGAGCAGTACTTC. Amino acids: CASSFHLEYEQYF.

This sequence joins TRBV6-5 and TRBJ1-2; maybe TRBD1 (5 bases). The CDR3 contains 14 residues. V gave up 7 bases and J gave up 8 bases, with 20 bases separating them. CDR1 is MNHEY and CDR2 is SVGAGI in the germline V gene. In nucleotides, the CDR3 is TGTGCCAGCAAAGAAACATGGGGCGGCGGAGGCTACACCTTC. This codes for CASKETWGGGGYTF.

A few counts support this clone. The rearrangement joins TRBV19 to TRBJ1-2, with a possible D match to TRBD1 (5 bases). V was clipped by 10 bases and J by 4 bases, with 16 bases between them. The CDR3 has 13 residues. The germline V gene encodes CDR1 LNHDA and CDR2 SQIVND (reference sequence). CDR3 protein: CATRQIPTYGYTF. The CDR3 DNA reads TGTGCCACCCGACAGATTCCCACCTATGGCTACACCTTC.

The chain employs TRBV4-1 and TRBJ1-6; D unclear. The CDR3 runs to 17 residues. Germline CDR1 reads MGHRA; CDR2 reads YSYEKL. V shed 1 base and J shed 0 bases, with 10 bases lying between them. The CDR3 nucleotides read TGCGCCAGCAGCCAAGGCCCAGACTCCTCCTATAATTCACCCCTCCACTTT. It yields the protein CASSQGPDSSYNSPLHF.